The T cell receptor (beta chain) under discussion was sequenced for a study of CD8+CD57+ T cells in acquired aplastic anemia. The use of genomic DNA as template underpinned the TCR beta VDJ and CDR3 profiling. TCRdb re-called the reads through MiXCR, storing one row per CDR3 protein. Of 300,000 or so distinct CDR3 sequences in the sample, roughly 59% were seen once. This clonotype was found a few times. V was pared by 3 bases and J by 5 bases, with 18 bases between. In germline, CDR1 is SGDLS, CDR2 YYNGEE. The CDR3 contains 15 residues. Patients who underwent sequencing had shown CD8+CD57+ cell expansion by flow cytometry. Every patient was diagnosed with severe acquired aplastic anemia.

The sequence was obtained from a human donor with aplastic anemia. The chain has TRBV9 and TRBJ2-7; D is possibly TRBD1 (6 bases). The specimen was sorted CD4+, CD8+, or CD8+CD57+ T cells (not recorded which) from PBMCs. The CDR3 protein is CASSASTGSGNEQYF. In nucleotides, the CDR3 is TGTGCCAGCAGCGCGTCAACAGGGTCCGGGAACGAGCAGTACTTC.